The 20 T cell receptor beta chains reported below all come from one sample, sequenced in a study of blood T cell repertoires in COVID-19. Sequencing used immunoSEQ multiplex PCR; TCRdb keeps in-frame clones, though not all of them. The sample lists about 110,000 clones; 75% to 85% were seen once. Sequencing input: peripheral blood. The origin of the receptors is a woman aged 80 or over with active or convalescent COVID-19.

V gene TRBV3-1 (or the pseudogene TRBV3-2) combines with J gene TRBJ1-1; TRBD1 aligns across 7 bases. Germline V lookup: CDR1 LGHDT, CDR2 YNNKEL (reference sequence). The ends lost 2 bases at V and 0 bases at J; junction bases unmatched: 6. This CDR3 is 16 amino acids long. The CDR3 DNA follows: TGTGCCAGCAGCCAATTTGGGACAGCACTGAACACTGAAGCTTTCTTT. Translating it yields CASSQFGTALNTEAFF.

Of note for this clone: Other DNA sequences in the sample encode the same CDR3. The gene calls are TRBV27 and TRBJ1-1; the match to TRBD1 covers 9 bases. CDR3 length: 14 amino acids. J gave up 4 bases and V 5 bases, and 5 bases lay outside the gene matches. The V gene's germline CDR1 is MNHEY and CDR2 SMNVEV (reference sequence). In DNA, the CDR3 is TGTGCCAGCAGTAGGACAGGGGCATCCACTGAAGCTTTCTTT. It translates to CASSRTGASTEAFF.

This clone was recorded once. The chain carries TRBV29-1 and TRBJ1-2; 9 nucleotides align to TRBD1. V trimming: 4 bases; J trimming: 5 bases; junction bases outside the gene matches: 2. The CDR3 length is 12 residues. Germline assignment: CDR1 SQVTM and CDR2 ANQGSEA. CDR3 in amino acids: CSVGDRAYGYTF. CDR3 bases: TGCAGCGTTGGGGACAGGGCTTATGGCTACACCTTC.

J is TRBJ1-5 and V is TRBV6-5; 7 positions agree with TRBD1. Looked up from germline, CDR1 is MNHEY and CDR2 is SVGAGI. The CDR3 has 13 amino acids. The V and J ends lost 8 bases and 7 bases, in that order; junction bases with no gene match: 8. The CDR3 coding sequence is TGTGCCAGCGGGGACAGCCCTTTGCAGCCCCAGCATTTT. Amino acids: CASGDSPLQPQHF.

This clone appeared once. This sequence joins TRBV19 and TRBJ1-2; 12 bases map to TRBD1. The germline V gene encodes CDR1 LNHDA and CDR2 SQIVND (reference sequence). V lost 4 bases to trimming and J lost 6 bases; unmatched junction nucleotides: 12. The CDR3 sequence is 17 residues long. CDR3 in amino acids: CASSNPRDRGLSDGYTF. The CDR3 DNA reads as TGTGCCAGTAGTAACCCCCGGGACAGGGGGCTTTCGGATGGCTACACCTTC.

The chain employs TRBV6-6 and TRBJ1-1, with D maybe TRBD1 (5 bases). Germline loops: CDR1 MNHNY, CDR2 SVGAGI (reference sequence). The CDR3 contains 13 residues. The germline V and J ends were trimmed by 3 bases and 4 bases, with 9 bases remaining between them. CDR3 coding DNA: TGTGCCAGCAGTTATGGGGGGAGCACTGAAGCTTTCTTT. This encodes CASSYGGSTEAFF.

This chain links TRBV7-3 with TRBJ2-1; 10 positions match TRBD2. The CDR3 has 15 residues. Unmatched junction bases numbered 6, after V lost 4 bases and J lost 6 bases. Germline V CDR1 and CDR2: SGHTA, FQGTGA. CDR3 sequence (DNA): TGTGCCAGCAGCTGGACTAGCGGATACGGCAATGAGCAGTTCTTC. Its protein product is CASSWTSGYGNEQFF.

The V call is TRBV3-1 (or the pseudogene TRBV3-2), the J call TRBJ2-3; the match to TRBD2 covers 8 bases. Germline CDR1 is LGHDT and CDR2 is YNNKEL (reference sequence). The junction had 5 bases not matched to a gene; V was cut back by 3 bases and J by 6 bases. The CDR3 runs to 14 residues. The CDR3 bases are TGTGCCAGCAGCCAGATGACTAGCGCGGATACGCAGTATTTT. It yields the protein CASSQMTSADTQYF.

The V gene is TRBV6-6, the J gene TRBJ1-3, with TRBD1 matching 7 bases. Germline lookup yields CDR1 MNHNY and CDR2 SVGAGI (reference sequence). The CDR3 has 15 residues. The V and J ends lost 5 bases and 6 bases, in that order; junction bases with no gene match: 10. This CDR3 reads CASSPALQGINTIYF. CDR3 sequence (DNA): TGTGCCAGCAGTCCGGCGCTACAGGGGATAAACACCATATATTTT.

Points on this clone: Other DNA sequences within the sample encode an identical CDR3. This sequence joins TRBV7-2 and TRBJ2-2; 12 positions match TRBD2. V trimming: 6 bases; J trimming: 4 bases; junction bases outside the gene matches: 6. CDR3 size: 16 residues. Germline V gives CDR1 SGHTA, CDR2 FQGNSA. The CDR3 region has the DNA TGTGCCAGCAGGGAACTAGCGGGAGGCGGCACCGGGGAGCTGTTTTTT. Protein: CASRELAGGGTGELFF.

The chain uses TRBV11-2 and TRBJ2-2; 8 positions match TRBD2. CDR3 length: 16 residues. Trimming took 1 base from V and 1 from J; bases not matched to a gene: 2. Germline CDR1 reads SGHAT; CDR2 reads FQNNGV. The CDR3 nucleotides are TGTGCCAGCAGCTTAGCGAGCGGGAGGAACACCGGGGAGCTGTTTTTT. Translation: CASSLASGRNTGELFF.

The CDR3 nucleotides are TGTGCCAGCAGCACCGGGACTGGCTACAATGAGCAGTTCTTC. It encodes CASSTGTGYNEQFF. This chain connects TRBV9 to TRBJ2-1, with D maybe TRBD2 (6 bases). Trimming took off 4 bases at V and 3 bases at J, with 11 bases between the two ends. Germline V gene data show CDR1 as SGDLS and CDR2 as YYNGEE. The CDR3 is 14 residues long.

This clone was seen ten or more times. The V and J genes are TRBV5-8 and TRBJ1-2; tentatively, D is TRBD1 (5 bases). Germline V gene lookup returns CDR1 SGHTS and CDR2 YDEGEE. The CDR3 extends over 14 amino acids. V was cut by 1 base and J by 5 bases, with 12 bases left in between. CDR3 DNA sequence: TGTGCCAGCAGCTTGCTACAGGCAATTTATGGCTACACCTTC. This encodes CASSLLQAIYGYTF.

V and J are TRBV21-1 and TRBJ1-4; the listed D gene, TRBD1, was not tested against the DNA. TRBV21-1 is a pseudogene segment. The CDR3 has 14 amino acids. The CDR3 bases are TGTGCCAGCAGCTCCCGGACACTTAATGAAAAACTGTTTTTT. It is translated as CASSSRTLNEKLFF.

On this clone itself: Mismatch with germline at one junction end may stem from a read error. The chain links TRBV6-5 to TRBJ2-7; TRBD2 might be the D (5 bases). CDR1 and CDR2 (germline): MNHEY, SVGAGI. The CDR3 is 13 amino acids. The CDR3 protein is CASSYSARRARGF. The DNA for the CDR3 is TGTGCCAGCAGTTACTCGGCCCGGCGGGCCCGGGGATTC.

V usage is TRBV10-1 and J usage is TRBJ2-1; D perhaps matches TRBD2 (5 bases). The CDR3 covers 13 residues. V was pared by 2 bases and J by 9 bases, with 11 bases between. Germline V CDR1 and CDR2: WNHNN, SYGVQD (reference sequence). The CDR3 loop is CASSENHRGEQFF. Here the CDR3 DNA reads TGCGCCAGCAGTGAGAATCACCGGGGTGAGCAGTTCTTC.

This rearrangement joins TRBV10-3 to TRBJ2-1; TRBD2 matches 11 bases. V trimming: 0 bases; J trimming: 7 bases; junction bases outside the gene matches: 17. The CDR3 loop spans 20 amino acids. Per the germline V gene, CDR1 is ENHRY and CDR2 is SYGVKD. CDR3 DNA sequence: TGTGCCATCAGTGAGTCAGGGGGACGGTTACTAGCGGGAGTCGGTAATGAGCAGTTCTTC. Translated, it gives CAISESGGRLLAGVGNEQFF.

The chain has TRBV5-1 and TRBJ1-1; the D gene is possibly TRBD1 (5 bases). This CDR3 spans 15 amino acids. V lost 4 bases to trimming and J lost 7 bases, with 20 bases between them. Germline V gene lookup returns CDR1 SGHRS and CDR2 YFSETQ. Here the CDR3 reads CASSPGLGRVDEAFF. In DNA, the CDR3 is TGCGCCAGCAGCCCGGGGCTTGGGAGGGTCGATGAAGCTTTCTTT.

The chain uses TRBV28 and TRBJ1-2, with 8 nucleotides matching TRBD1. Germline CDR1 and CDR2: MDHEN and SYDVKM. This CDR3 comprises 9 residues. CDR3 DNA: TGTGGCTTCGACAGGGGAGGCACCTTC. Its protein is CGFDRGGTF.

This chain uses TRBV6-4 with TRBJ1-1, with TRBD1 identical over 7 bases. The CDR3 has 16 residues. Germline V gives CDR1 MRHNA, CDR2 SNTAGT. The J segment lost 0 bases and the V segment lost 7 bases, leaving 11 bases of the junction unmatched. CDR3 region: CASINNSGGLNTEAFF. CDR3 coding DNA: TGTGCCAGCATCAACAATTCAGGGGGTTTGAACACTGAAGCTTTCTTT.